Listed here are 7 T cell receptor beta chains from one sample, sequenced in a study of breast tumors, draining lymph nodes, adjacent tissues. The lymph nodes were axillary draining lymph nodes from breast cancer patients. TCRdb used MiXCR to reprocess the multiplex PCR reads, holding one entry per CDR3 protein. This table holds under 150,000 distinct CDR3 sequences, around 24% found once. Specimen: axillary lymph node tissue. These receptors all come from a female donor with breast cancer. Some clones in this sample may be carry-over from other donors' samples.

A word on this clonotype: This could be a read error, since a much larger clone is one nucleotide away. This chain connects TRBV28 to TRBJ2-3, with D perhaps given as TRBD1 or TRBD2 (7 bases each). Germline-derived CDR1 and CDR2 are MDHEN and SYDVKM. CDR3 length equals 15 residues. CDR3 DNA sequence: TGTGCCAGCAGTTTGCAGGGGGGGGGCACAGATGCGCAGTATTTT. Translated, it gives CASSLQGGGTDAQYF. The whole variable domain, remainder taken from reference TRBV28 and TRBJ2-3, is DVKVTQSSRYLVKRTGEKVFLECVQDMDHENMFWYRQDPGLGLRLIYFSYDVKMKEKGDIPEGYSVSREKKERFSLILESASTNQTSMYLCASSLQGGGTDAQYFGPGTRLTVL.

This clonotype was seen a handful of times. J is TRBJ2-2 and V is TRBV19; TRBD2 matches 8 bases. CDR1 is LNHDA, CDR2 SQIVND, per germline (reference sequence). The CDR3 extends over 21 amino acids. V lost 3 bases to trimming and J lost 7 bases; unmatched junction nucleotides: 25. The DNA of the CDR3 is TGTGCCAGTAGTATCTCCCTCGGGAGGGGGTCTGGGAGTACGCCTATCGGGGAGCTGTTTTTT. Amino acid sequence: CASSISLGRGSGSTPIGELFF.

This clonotype was detected ten times or more. The CDR3 here is CASSSGQGGWNEQYF. The CDR3, as DNA: TGTGCCAGCAGCTCCGGACAGGGAGGTTGGAACGAGCAGTACTTC. The rearrangement uses TRBV11-1 and TRBJ2-7; 8 nucleotides agree with TRBD1. Germline values: CDR1 SGHAT, CDR2 FQDESV (reference sequence). The CDR3 consists of 15 residues. The J segment lost 5 bases and the V segment lost 4 bases, leaving 10 bases of the junction unmatched. The complete variable domain, with remaining parts taken from reference TRBV11-1 and TRBJ2-7, reads EAEVAQSPRYKITEKSQAVAFWCDPISGHATLYWYRQILGQGPELLVQFQDESVVDDSQLPKDRFSAERLKGVDSTLKIQPAELGDSAMYLCASSSGQGGWNEQYFGPGTRLTVT.

This clonotype appeared many times. The V call is TRBV5-1, the J call TRBJ2-3; D could derive from TRBD1 or TRBD2 (5 bases each). V dropped 0 bases and J dropped 4 bases, with 9 bases sitting between them. There are 14 residues in the CDR3. The germline CDR1 and CDR2 sequences are SGHRS and YFSETQ. The CDR3 sequence: CASSLDVGADTQYF. Here the CDR3 DNA reads TGCGCCAGCAGCTTGGACGTGGGGGCAGATACGCAGTATTTT.

With regard to this clonotype: A single base separates this from a much larger clone, so it may be a read error. The chain combines TRBV20-1 with TRBJ1-4, with unresolved D. Per germline, CDR1 DFQATT and CDR2 SNEGSKA (reference sequence). The CDR3 runs to 14 residues. Trimming shortened V by 4 bases and J by 2 bases, and 11 bases separated the two germline ends. The CDR3: CSATKVSTNEKLFF. CDR3 in DNA: TGCAGTGCTACTAAGGTCTCCACTAATGAAAAACTGTTTTTT.

Regarding this clonotype: This clone may be a read error of a much larger clone one base away. The chain is built from TRBV20-1 and TRBJ2-2; D gene unclear. Germline values: CDR1 DFQATT, CDR2 SNEGSKA (reference sequence). Trimming left V 3 bases short and J 10 bases short, with 15 bases between. This CDR3 has 13 residues. CDR3 coding DNA: TGCAGTGCTAGTTCTCGAGATGGCGTGGAGCTGTTTTTT. This sequence encodes CSASSRDGVELFF.

This clonotype was counted at least ten times. This rearrangement joins TRBV12-3 or TRBV12-4 to TRBJ2-7; 15 nucleotides align to TRBD2. The CDR3 sequence is 15 residues long. The trim removed 4 bases at V and 4 bases at J, leaving 2 bases unmatched. CDR3: CASSSGLAGGYEQYF. The CDR3 coding sequence is TGTGCCAGCAGTTCGGGACTAGCGGGAGGATACGAGCAGTACTTC.